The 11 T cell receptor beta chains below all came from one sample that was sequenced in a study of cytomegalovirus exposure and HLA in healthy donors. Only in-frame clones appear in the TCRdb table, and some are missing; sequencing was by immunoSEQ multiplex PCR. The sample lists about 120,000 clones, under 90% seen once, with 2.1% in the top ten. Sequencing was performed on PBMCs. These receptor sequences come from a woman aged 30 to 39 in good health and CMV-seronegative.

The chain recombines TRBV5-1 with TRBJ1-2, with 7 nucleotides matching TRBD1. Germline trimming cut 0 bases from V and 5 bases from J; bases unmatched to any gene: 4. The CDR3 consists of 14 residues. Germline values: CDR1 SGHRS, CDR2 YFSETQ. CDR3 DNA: TGCGCCAGCAGCTTGGTTAGGGGGCAATATGGCTACACCTTC. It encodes CASSLVRGQYGYTF.

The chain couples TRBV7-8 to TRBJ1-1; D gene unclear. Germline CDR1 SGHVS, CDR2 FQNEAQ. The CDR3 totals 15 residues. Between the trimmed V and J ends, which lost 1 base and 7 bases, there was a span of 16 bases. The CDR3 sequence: CASSLVEWAVFEAFF. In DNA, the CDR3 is TGTGCCAGCAGCTTAGTAGAGTGGGCAGTTTTTGAAGCTTTCTTT.

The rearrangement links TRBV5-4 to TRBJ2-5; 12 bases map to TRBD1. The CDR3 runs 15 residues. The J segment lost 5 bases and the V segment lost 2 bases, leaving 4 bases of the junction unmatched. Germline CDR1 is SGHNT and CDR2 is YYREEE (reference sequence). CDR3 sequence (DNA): TGTGCCAGCAGCTTAGGGACAGGGGGCCGGGAGACCCAGTACTTC. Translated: CASSLGTGGRETQYF. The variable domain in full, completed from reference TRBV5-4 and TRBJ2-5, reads ETGVTQSPTHLIKTRGQQVTLRCSSQSGHNTVSWYQQALGQGPQFIFQYYREEENGRGNFPPRFSGLQFPNYSSELNVNALELDDSALYLCASSLGTGGRETQYFGPGTRLLVL.

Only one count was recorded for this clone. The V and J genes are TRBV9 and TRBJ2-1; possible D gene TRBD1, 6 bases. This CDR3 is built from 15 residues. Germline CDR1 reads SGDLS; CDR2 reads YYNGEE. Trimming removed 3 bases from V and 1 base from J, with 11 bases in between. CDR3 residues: CASSAEGESYNEQFF. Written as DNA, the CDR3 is TGTGCCAGCAGCGCAGAGGGGGAATCCTACAATGAGCAGTTCTTC.

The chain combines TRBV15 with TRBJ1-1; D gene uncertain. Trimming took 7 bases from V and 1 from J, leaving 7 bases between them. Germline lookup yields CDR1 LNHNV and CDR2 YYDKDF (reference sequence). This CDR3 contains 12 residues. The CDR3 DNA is TGTGCCACCAATGGCTGGAACACTGAAGCTTTCTTT. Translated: CATNGWNTEAFF.

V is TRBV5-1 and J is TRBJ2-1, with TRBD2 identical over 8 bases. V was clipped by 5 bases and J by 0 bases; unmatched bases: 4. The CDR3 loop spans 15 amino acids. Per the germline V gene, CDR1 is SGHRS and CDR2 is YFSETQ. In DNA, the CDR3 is TGCGCCAGCAGAACTAGCGGACCCTCCTACAATGAGCAGTTCTTC. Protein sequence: CASRTSGPSYNEQFF.

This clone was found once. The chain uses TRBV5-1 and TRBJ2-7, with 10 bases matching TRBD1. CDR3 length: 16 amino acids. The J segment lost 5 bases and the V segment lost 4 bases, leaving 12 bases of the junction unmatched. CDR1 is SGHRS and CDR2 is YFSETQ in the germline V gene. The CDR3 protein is CASSLTVGTGVNEQYF. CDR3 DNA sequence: TGCGCCAGCAGCCTCACGGTGGGGACAGGGGTTAACGAGCAGTACTTC.

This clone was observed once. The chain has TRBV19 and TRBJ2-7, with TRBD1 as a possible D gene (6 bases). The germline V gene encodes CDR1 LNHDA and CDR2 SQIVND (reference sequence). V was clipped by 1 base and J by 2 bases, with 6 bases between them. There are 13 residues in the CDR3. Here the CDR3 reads CASSIGTAYEQYF. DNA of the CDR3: TGTGCCAGTAGTATAGGGACAGCCTACGAGCAGTACTTC.

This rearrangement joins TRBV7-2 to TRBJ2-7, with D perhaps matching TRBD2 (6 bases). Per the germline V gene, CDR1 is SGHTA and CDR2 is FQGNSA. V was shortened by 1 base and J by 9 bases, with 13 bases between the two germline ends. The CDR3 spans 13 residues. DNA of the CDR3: TGTGCCAGCAGCTTAGGCGGGGCCCCCGGGCAGTACTTC. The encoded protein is CASSLGGAPGQYF.

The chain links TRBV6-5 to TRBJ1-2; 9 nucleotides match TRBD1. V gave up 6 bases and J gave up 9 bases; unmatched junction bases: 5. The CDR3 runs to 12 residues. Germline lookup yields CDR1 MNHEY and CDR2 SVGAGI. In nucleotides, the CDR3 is TGTGCCAGCAGCCCCGGACAGGGGAGCTACACCTTC. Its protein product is CASSPGQGSYTF.

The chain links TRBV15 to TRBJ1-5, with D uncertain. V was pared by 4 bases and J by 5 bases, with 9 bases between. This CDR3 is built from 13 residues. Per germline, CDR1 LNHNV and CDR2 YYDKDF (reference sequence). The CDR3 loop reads CATSTSGDQPQHF. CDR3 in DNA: TGTGCCACCAGCACGTCCGGGGATCAGCCCCAGCATTTT.